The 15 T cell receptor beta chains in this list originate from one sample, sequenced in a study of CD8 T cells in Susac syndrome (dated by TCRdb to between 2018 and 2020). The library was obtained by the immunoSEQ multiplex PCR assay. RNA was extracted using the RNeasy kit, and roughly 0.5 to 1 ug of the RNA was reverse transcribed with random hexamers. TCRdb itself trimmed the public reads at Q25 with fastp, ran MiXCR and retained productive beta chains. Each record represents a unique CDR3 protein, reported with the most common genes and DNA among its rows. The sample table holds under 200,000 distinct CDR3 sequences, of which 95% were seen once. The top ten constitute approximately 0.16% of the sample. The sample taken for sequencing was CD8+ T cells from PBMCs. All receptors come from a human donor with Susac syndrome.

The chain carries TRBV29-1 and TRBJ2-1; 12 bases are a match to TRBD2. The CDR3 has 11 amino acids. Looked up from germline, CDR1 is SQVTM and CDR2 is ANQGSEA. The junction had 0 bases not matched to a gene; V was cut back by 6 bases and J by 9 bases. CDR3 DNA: TGCAGCGTGGGACTAGCGGGTGAGCAGTTCTTC. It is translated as CSVGLAGEQFF.

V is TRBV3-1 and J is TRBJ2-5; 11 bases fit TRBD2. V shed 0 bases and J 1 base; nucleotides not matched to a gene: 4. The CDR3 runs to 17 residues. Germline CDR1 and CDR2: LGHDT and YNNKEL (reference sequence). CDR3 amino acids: CASSQDFGLAGQETQYF. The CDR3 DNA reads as TGTGCCAGCAGCCAAGATTTTGGACTAGCGGGCCAAGAGACCCAGTACTTC.

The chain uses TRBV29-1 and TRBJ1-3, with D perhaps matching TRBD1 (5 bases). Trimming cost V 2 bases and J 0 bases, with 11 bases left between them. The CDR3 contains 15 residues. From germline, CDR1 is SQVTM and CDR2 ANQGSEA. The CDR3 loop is CSVETGTNSGNTIYF. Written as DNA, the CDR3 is TGCAGCGTTGAAACAGGAACAAACTCTGGAAACACCATATATTTT.

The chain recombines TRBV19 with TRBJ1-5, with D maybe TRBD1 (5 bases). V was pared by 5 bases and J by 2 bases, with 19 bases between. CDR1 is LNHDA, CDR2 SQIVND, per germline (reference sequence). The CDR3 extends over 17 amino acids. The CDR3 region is CASSHGADSGGNQPQHF. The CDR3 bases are TGTGCCAGTAGTCACGGGGCGGACTCCGGTGGCAATCAGCCCCAGCATTTT. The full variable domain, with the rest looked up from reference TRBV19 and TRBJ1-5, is DGGITQSPKYLFRKEGQNVTLSCEQNLNHDAMYWYRQDPGQGLRLIYYSQIVNDFQKGDIAEGYSVSREKKESFPLTVTSAQKNPTAFYLCASSHGADSGGNQPQHFGDGTRLSIL.

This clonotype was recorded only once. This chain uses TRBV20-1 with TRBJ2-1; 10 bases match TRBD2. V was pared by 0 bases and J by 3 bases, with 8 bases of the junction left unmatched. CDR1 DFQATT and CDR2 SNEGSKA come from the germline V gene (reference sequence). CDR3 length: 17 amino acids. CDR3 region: CSARDGSGTSVYNEQFF. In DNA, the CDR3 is TGCAGTGCTAGAGATGGCTCCGGGACTAGCGTCTACAATGAGCAGTTCTTC.

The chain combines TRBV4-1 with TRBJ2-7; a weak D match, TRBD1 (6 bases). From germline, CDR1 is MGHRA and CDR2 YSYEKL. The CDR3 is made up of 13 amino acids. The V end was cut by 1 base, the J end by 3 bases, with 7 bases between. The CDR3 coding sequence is TGCGCCAGCAGCCAAGGGGGGCTCTACGAGCAGTACTTC. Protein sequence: CASSQGGLYEQYF.

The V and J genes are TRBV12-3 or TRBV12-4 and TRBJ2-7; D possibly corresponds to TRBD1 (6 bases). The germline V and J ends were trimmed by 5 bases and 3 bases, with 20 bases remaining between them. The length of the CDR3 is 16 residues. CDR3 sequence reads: CASSPQDRMAGYEQYF. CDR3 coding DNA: TGTGCCAGCAGTCCACAAGACAGGATGGCTGGCTACGAGCAGTACTTC.

Here the CDR3 reads CASSISTAEAFF. The CDR3 nucleotides read TGTGCCAGCTCCATATCGACAGCTGAAGCTTTCTTT. This chain connects TRBV18 to TRBJ1-1; D might be TRBD1 (5 bases). Germline CDR1 is KGHSH and CDR2 is LQKENI. Trimming stripped 6 bases from V and 6 bases from J, with 11 bases between. CDR3 size: 12 residues.

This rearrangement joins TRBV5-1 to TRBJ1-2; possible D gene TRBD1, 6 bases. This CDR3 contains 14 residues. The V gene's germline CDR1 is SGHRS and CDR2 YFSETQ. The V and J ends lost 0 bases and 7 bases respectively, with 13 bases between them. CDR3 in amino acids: CASSLEGGTRGYTF. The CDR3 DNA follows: TGCGCCAGCAGCTTGGAAGGGGGGACGCGTGGCTACACCTTC.

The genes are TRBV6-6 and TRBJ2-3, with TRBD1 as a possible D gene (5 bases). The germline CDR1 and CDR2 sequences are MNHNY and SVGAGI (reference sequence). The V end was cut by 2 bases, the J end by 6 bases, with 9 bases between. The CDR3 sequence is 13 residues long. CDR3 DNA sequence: TGTGCCAGCAGTTACCTTCGACAGGATACGCAGTATTTT. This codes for CASSYLRQDTQYF.

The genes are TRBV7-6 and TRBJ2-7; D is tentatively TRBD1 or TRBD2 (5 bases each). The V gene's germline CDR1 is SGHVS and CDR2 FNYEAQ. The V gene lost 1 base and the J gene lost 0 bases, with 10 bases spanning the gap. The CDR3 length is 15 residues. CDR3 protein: CASSLDGTPSYEQYF. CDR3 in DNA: TGTGCCAGCAGCTTAGACGGGACGCCCTCCTACGAGCAGTACTTC.

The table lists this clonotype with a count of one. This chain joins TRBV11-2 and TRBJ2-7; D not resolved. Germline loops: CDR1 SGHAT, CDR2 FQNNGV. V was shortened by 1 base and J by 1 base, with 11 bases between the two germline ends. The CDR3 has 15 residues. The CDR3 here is CASSLAFSPSYEQYF. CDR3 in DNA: TGTGCCAGCAGCTTAGCCTTTAGCCCTTCCTACGAGCAGTACTTC. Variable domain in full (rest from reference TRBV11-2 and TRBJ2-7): EAGVAQSPRYKIIEKRQSVAFWCNPISGHATLYWYQQILGQGPKLLIQFQNNGVVDDSQLPKDRFSAERLKGVDSTLKIQPAKLEDSAVYLCASSLAFSPSYEQYFGPGTRLTVT.

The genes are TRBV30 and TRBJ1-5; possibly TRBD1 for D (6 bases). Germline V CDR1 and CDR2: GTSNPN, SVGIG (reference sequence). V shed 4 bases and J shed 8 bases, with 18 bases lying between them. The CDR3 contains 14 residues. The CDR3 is CAWTQSRGLEPQHF. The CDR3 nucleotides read TGTGCCTGGACCCAGTCCCGGGGGCTTGAGCCCCAGCATTTT.

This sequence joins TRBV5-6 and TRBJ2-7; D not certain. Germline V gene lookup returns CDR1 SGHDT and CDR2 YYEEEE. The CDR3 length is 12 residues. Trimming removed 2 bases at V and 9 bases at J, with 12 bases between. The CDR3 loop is CASSFGISAQYF. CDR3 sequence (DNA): TGTGCCAGCAGCTTTGGAATTTCAGCGCAGTACTTC.

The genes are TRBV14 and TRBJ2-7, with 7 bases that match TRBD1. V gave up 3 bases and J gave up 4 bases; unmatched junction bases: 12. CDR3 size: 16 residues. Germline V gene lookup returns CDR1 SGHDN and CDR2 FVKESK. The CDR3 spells CASSHATGAQGYEQYF. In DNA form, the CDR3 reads TGTGCCAGCAGCCATGCTACAGGGGCTCAAGGGTACGAGCAGTACTTC.